The T cell receptor (beta chain) under discussion was sequenced for a study of early T cells in non-severe SARS-CoV-2 infection. There are 15 residues in the CDR3. V was clipped by 5 bases and J by 2 bases, with 15 bases between them. Germline V lookup: CDR1 SEHNR, CDR2 FQNEAQ (reference sequence). TCRdb ran MiXCR on the 5' RACE reads and lists one entry per CDR3 protein. Of 50,000 to 70,000 distinct CDR3 sequences in the sample, roughly a tenth were seen once. This chain joins TRBV7-9 and TRBJ2-5; D is uncertain. This clonotype was sampled from an adult who was a healthcare worker with PCR-confirmed SARS-CoV-2 infection or an uninfected control (not recorded which). The source material was whole blood. CDR3 residues: CASSPGFVTQETQYF. CDR3 bases: TGTGCCAGCAGCCCCGGTTTCGTGACACAAGAGACCCAGTACTTC. The whole variable domain, filled in from reference TRBV7-9 and TRBJ2-5, reads DTGVSQNPRHKITKRGQNVTFRCDPISEHNRLYWYRQTLGQGPEFLTYFQNEAQLEKSRLLSDRFSAERPKGSFSTLEIQRTEQGDSAMYLCASSPGFVTQETQYFGPGTRLLVL.